This T cell receptor (beta chain) was sequenced for a study of cytomegalovirus exposure and HLA in healthy donors. Researchers ran the PCR with 60 Vbeta and 13 Jbeta primers. Assay: immunoSEQ multiplex PCR; the TCRdb copy retains only in-frame clones and omits some. Found here are just over 50,000 clones; the top ten clones hold 12%. Trimming left V 1 base short and J 7 bases short, with 11 bases between. CDR1 is MGHRA, CDR2 YSYEKL, per germline. The CDR3 extends over 14 amino acids. This chain connects TRBV4-1 to TRBJ2-1; maybe TRBD2 (5 bases). Input material: PBMCs. The sequence came from an older woman in good health and CMV-seropositive. The CDR3 reads CASSQASGWNEQFF. CDR3 sequence (DNA): TGCGCCAGCAGCCAAGCTTCGGGGTGGAATGAGCAGTTCTTC.